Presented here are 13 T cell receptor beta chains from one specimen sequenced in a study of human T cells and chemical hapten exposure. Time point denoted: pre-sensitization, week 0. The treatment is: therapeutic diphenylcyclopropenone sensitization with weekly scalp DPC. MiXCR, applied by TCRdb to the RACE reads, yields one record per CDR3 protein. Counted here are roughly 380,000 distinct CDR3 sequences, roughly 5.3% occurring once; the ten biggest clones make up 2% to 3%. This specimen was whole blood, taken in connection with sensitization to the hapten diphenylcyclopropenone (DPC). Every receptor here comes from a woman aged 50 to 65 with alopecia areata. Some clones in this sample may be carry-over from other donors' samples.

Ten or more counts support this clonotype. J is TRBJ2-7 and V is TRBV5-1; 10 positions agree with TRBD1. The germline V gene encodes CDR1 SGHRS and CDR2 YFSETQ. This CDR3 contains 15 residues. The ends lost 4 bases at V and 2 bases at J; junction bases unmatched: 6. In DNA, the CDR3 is TGCGCCAGCAGCCCGGCCGGGACAGGGGCCTACGAGCAGTACTTC. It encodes CASSPAGTGAYEQYF. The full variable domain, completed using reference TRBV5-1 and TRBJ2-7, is KAGVTQTPRYLIKTRGQQVTLSCSPISGHRSVSWYQQTPGQGLQFLFEYFSETQRNKGNFPGRFSGRQFSNSRSEMNVSTLELGDSALYLCASSPAGTGAYEQYFGPGTRLTVT.

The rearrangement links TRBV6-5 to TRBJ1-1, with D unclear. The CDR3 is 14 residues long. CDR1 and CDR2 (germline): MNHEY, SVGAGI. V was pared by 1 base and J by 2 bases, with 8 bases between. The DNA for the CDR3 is TGTGCCAGCAGTTACTTGCGGGGAAACACTGAAGCTTTCTTT. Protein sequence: CASSYLRGNTEAFF.

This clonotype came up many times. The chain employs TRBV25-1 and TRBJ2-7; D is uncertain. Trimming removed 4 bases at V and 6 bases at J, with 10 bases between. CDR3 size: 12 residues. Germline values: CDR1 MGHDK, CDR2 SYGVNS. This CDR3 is CASSVPWGEQYF. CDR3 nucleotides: TGTGCCAGCAGTGTCCCTTGGGGCGAGCAGTACTTC.

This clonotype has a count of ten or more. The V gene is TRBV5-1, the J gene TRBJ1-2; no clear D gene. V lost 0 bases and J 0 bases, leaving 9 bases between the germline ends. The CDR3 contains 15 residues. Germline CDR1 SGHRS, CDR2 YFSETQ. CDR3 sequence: CASSLEGKTNYGYTF. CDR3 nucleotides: TGCGCCAGCAGCTTGGAGGGCAAGACTAACTATGGCTACACCTTC. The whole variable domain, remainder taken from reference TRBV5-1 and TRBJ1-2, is KAGVTQTPRYLIKTRGQQVTLSCSPISGHRSVSWYQQTPGQGLQFLFEYFSETQRNKGNFPGRFSGRQFSNSRSEMNVSTLELGDSALYLCASSLEGKTNYGYTFGSGTRLTVV.

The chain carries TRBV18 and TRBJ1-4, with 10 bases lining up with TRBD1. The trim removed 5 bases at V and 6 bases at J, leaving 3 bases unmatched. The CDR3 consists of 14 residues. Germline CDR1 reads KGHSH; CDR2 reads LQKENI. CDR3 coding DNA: TGTGCCAGCTCATCGACAGGGGGCGATGAAAAACTGTTTTTT. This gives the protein CASSSTGGDEKLFF.

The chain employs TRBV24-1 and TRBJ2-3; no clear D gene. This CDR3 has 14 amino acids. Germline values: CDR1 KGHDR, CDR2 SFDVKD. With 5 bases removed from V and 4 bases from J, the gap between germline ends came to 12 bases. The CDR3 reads CATSALVASDTQYF. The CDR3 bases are TGTGCCACCAGTGCCCTTGTTGCCTCAGATACGCAGTATTTT.

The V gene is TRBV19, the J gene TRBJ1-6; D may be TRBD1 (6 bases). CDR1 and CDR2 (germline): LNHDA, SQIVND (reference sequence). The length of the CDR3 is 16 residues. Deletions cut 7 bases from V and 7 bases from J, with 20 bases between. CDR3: CASNIGGRSRNSPLHF. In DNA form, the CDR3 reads TGTGCCAGTAACATTGGGGGCAGGAGCCGCAATTCACCCCTCCACTTT.

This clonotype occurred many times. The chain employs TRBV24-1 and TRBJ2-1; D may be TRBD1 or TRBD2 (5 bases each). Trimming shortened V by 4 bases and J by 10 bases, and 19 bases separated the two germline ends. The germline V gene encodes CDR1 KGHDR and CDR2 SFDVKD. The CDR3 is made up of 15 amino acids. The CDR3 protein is CATSDPRDPSGEQFF. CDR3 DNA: TGTGCCACCAGTGACCCCCGGGACCCCTCGGGGGAGCAGTTCTTC.

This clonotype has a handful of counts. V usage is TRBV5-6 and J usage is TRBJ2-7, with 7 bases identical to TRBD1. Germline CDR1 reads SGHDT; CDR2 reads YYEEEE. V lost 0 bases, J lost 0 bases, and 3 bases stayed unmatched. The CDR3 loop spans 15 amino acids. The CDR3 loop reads CASSLVGTASYEQYF. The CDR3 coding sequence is TGTGCCAGCAGCTTGGTTGGGACAGCCTCCTACGAGCAGTACTTC.

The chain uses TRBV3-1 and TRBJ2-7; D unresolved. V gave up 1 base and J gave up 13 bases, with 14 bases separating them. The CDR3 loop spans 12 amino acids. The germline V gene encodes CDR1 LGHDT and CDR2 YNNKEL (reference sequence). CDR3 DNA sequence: TGTGCCAGCAGCCAAGGAGTCGCAGGCTTCTACTTC. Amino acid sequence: CASSQGVAGFYF.

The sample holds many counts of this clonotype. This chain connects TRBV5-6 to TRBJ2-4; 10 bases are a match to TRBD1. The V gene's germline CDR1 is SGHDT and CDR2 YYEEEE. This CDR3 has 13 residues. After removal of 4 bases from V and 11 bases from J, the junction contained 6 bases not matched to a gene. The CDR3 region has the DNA TGTGCCAGCAGCGAGACAGGGGGCAACCTTCAGTACTTC. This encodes CASSETGGNLQYF.

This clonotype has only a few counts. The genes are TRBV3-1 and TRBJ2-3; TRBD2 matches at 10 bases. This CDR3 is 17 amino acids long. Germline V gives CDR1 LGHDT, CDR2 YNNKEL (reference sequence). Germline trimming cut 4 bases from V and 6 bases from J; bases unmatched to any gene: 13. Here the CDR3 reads CASSPRGSGGALDTQYF. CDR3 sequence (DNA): TGTGCCAGCAGCCCCCGGGGGAGCGGGGGGGCCTTGGATACGCAGTATTTT.

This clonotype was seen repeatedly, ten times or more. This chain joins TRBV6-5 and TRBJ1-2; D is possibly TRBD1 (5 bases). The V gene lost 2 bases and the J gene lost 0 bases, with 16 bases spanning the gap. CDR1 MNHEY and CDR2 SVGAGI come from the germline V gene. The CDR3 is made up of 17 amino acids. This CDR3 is CASSYGFFQGANYGYTF. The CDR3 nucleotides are TGTGCCAGCAGTTACGGTTTTTTTCAGGGAGCTAACTATGGCTACACCTTC.